These T cell receptor beta chains were read from a single sample in a study of graft-versus-host responses after intestinal transplantation. Antigens for these TCRs are unknown. Generated by immunoSEQ multiplex PCR, the TCRdb table keeps only in-frame clones and is missing some. The table shows 100,000 or so clones, with 91% occurring only once. Source: unstimulated CD4+ T cells sorted from spleen or lymph node cells, taken before transplant. The receptors come from a human donor who was the organ donor for an intestinal transplant. The CDR3 runs from the conserved cysteine through the conserved F or W. The D gene is left open where the match is weak. A clone size is listed for some rows: how often the clone was seen (once, few, many), or a class if it is expanded.

TRBJ2-6,TRBV18,.,.,TGTGCCAGCTCACCCCTGGGCAACAGGGCCCCTGGGGCCAACGTCCTGACTTTC,CASSPLGNRAPGANVLTF
TRBJ2-7,TRBV7-2,TRBD1,.,TGTGCCAGCAGCTTAGCCTACACAGCCATAAACAGGGGAAAGTTCCCCTACGAGCAGTACTTC,CASSLAYTAINRGKFPYEQYF
TRBJ1-2,TRBV6-5,TRBD1,.,TGTGCCAGCAGCTTCGGACAGGGACAAAGTGGCTACACCTTC,CASSFGQGQSGYTF
TRBJ2-1,TRBV7-2,.,once,TGTGCCAGCAGCTTAGCACTAGAGTTTAAGCGCCGGTTCTTC,CASSLALEFKRRFF
TRBJ1-6,TRBV19,.,once,TGTGCCAGTAGTATTCAGGGCGATTGGGATTCACCCCTCCACTTT,CASSIQGDWDSPLHF
TRBJ2-1,TRBV29-1,TRBD2,.,TGCAGCGTTGAAGGCTCTAGCGGGGGAACCTACAATGAGCAGTTCTTC,CSVEGSSGGTYNEQFF
TRBJ1-1,TRBV27,.,.,TGTGCCAGCAGACAACAGGGTTTAATGAACACTGAAGCTTTCTTT,CASRQQGLMNTEAFF
TRBJ1-4,TRBV7-2,.,once,TGTGCCAGCAGCCGGGTCTCGAAAACCGAAAAACTGTTTTTT,CASSRVSKTEKLFF
TRBJ2-1,TRBV9,.,.,TGTGCCAGCAGCGTAGACAGGGCGAATGAGCAGTTCTTC,CASSVDRANEQFF
TRBJ1-3,TRBV20-1,.,once,TGCAGTGCTAGAGATCCGTACACCATATATTTT,CSARDPYTIYF
TRBJ2-2,TRBV4-2,TRBD2,.,TGTGCCAGCAGGGCCGGAGCGGGGCTCTCAACCGGGGAGCTGTTTTTT,CASRAGAGLSTGELFF